Given below is one T cell receptor (beta chain) in context. Its antigen is not identified. This CDR3 comprises 16 residues. The V end lost 4 bases, the J end lost 0 bases, and 13 bases lay between the germline ends. The germline V gene encodes CDR1 MNHNY and CDR2 SVGAGI (reference sequence). This sample stems from a study of cytomegalovirus exposure and HLA in healthy donors. The study's findings and limits: Researchers reported in a later analysis that a missense DCLRE1C variant was tied to TCR beta V- and J-gene trimming.

With 60 Vbeta and 13 Jbeta primers, the PCR was carried out. The authors' processing: The count from a later analysis was about 80 million unique TCR beta chains, some 12 million of them shared. TCRdb keeps only in-frame clones here, not all; method: immunoSEQ multiplex PCR. V and J calls and clone size are those listed in that table; D and trimming were worked out from the DNA. The sample yields about 100,000 clones, approximately 76% seen once. The receptor was derived from a man aged 40-49 years in good health and CMV-seropositive. Sequenced: PBMCs. The chain links TRBV6-6 to TRBJ2-1, with D possibly TRBD1 on 6 matching bases. Written as DNA, the CDR3 is TGTGCCAGCAGTTCCGGCACAGGGAGCTCCTACAATGAGCAGTTCTTC. Translating gives CASSSGTGSSYNEQFF.